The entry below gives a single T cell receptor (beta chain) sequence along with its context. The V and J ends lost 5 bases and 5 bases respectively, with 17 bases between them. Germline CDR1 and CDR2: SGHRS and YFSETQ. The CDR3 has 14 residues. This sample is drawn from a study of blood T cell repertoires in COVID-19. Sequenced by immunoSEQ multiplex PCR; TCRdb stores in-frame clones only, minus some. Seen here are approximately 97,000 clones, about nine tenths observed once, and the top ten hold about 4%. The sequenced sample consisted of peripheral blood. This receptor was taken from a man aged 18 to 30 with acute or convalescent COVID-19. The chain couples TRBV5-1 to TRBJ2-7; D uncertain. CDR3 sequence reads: CASRGQPSSDEQYF. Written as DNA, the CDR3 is TGCGCCAGCAGGGGCCAGCCGAGCTCGGACGAGCAGTACTTC.